The clone carrying this T cell receptor (beta chain) was observed many times. The antigen is undetermined. The CDR3 is 14 residues long. Germline V CDR1 and CDR2: LGHDT, YNNKEL (reference sequence). V lost 1 base and J lost 6, with 9 bases in between. As it was prepared, the TCRbeta library received unique molecular identifiers. TCRdb ran MiXCR on the PCR reads and lists one entry per CDR3 protein. Here the sample spans fewer than 700,000 distinct CDR3 sequences, 10% to 15% being singletons. The data belong to a study of T-cell reconstitution after alpha-beta-depleted transplantation in children. Points from the study as a whole: The main origin of T-cell counts and diversity one year after transplant was newly produced T cells.

This specimen was PBMCs, mostly from graft donor cells, taken 360 days after TCRalphabeta/CD19-depleted stem cell transplant. The V and J genes are TRBV3-1 and TRBJ2-2; D remains ambiguous. The clonotype was recovered from a male patient aged 10 to 17 who had a stem cell transplant for acute myeloid leukemia, so the T cells may come from the graft donor. The CDR3 here is CASSQVGSPGELFF. The CDR3 DNA is TGTGCCAGCAGCCAAGTGGGGTCGCCCGGGGAGCTGTTTTTT.